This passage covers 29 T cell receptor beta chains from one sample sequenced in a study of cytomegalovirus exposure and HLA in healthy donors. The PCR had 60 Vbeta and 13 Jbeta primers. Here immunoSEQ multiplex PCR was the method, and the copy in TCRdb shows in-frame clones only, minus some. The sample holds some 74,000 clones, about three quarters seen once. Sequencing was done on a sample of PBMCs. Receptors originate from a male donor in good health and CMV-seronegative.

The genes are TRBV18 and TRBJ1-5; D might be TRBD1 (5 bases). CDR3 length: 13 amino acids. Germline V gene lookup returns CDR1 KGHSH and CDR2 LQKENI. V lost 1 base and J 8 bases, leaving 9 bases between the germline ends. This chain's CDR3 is CASSPQLGEPQHF. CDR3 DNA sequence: TGTGCCAGCTCACCACAGCTAGGGGAGCCCCAGCATTTT.

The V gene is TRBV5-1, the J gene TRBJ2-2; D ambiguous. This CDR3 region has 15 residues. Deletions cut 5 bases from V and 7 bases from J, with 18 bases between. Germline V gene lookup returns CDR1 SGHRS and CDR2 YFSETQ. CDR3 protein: CASSRDGLDGGELFF. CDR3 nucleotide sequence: TGCGCCAGCAGTCGAGATGGGCTTGACGGCGGGGAGCTGTTTTTT. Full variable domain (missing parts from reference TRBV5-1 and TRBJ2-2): KAGVTQTPRYLIKTRGQQVTLSCSPISGHRSVSWYQQTPGQGLQFLFEYFSETQRNKGNFPGRFSGRQFSNSRSEMNVSTLELGDSALYLCASSRDGLDGGELFFGEGSRLTVL.

CDR3 in amino acids: CASSDYRDNYNSPLHF. The DNA for the CDR3 is TGTGCCAGCAGTGACTACCGGGACAACTATAATTCACCCCTCCACTTT. The chain is built from TRBV6-4 and TRBJ1-6; D possibly corresponds to TRBD1 (6 bases). The length of the CDR3 is 16 residues. Germline V gene sequence: CDR1 MRHNA, CDR2 SNTAGT. The V gene lost 1 base and the J gene lost 3 bases, with 10 bases spanning the gap.

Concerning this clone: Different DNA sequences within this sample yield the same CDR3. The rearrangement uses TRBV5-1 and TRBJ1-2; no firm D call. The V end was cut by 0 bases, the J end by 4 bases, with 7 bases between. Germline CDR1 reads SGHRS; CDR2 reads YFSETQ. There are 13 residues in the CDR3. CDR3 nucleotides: TGCGCCAGCAGCTTGGCTGGCGGCTATGGCTACACCTTC. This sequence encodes CASSLAGGYGYTF. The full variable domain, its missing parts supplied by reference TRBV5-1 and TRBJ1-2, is KAGVTQTPRYLIKTRGQQVTLSCSPISGHRSVSWYQQTPGQGLQFLFEYFSETQRNKGNFPGRFSGRQFSNSRSEMNVSTLELGDSALYLCASSLAGGYGYTFGSGTRLTVV.

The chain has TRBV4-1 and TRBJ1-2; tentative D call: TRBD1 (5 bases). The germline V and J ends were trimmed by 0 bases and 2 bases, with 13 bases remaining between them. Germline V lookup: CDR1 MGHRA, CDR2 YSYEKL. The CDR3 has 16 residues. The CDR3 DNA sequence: TGCGCCAGCAGCCAAGATTTGGCAGGGTTGAACTATGGCTACACCTTC. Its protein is CASSQDLAGLNYGYTF.

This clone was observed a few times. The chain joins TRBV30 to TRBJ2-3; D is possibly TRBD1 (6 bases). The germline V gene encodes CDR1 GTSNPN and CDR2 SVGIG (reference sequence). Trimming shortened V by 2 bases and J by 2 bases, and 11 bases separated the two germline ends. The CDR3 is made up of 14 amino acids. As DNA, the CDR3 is TGTGCCTGGAGTCCGGACAGAAACACAGATACGCAGTATTTT. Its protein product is CAWSPDRNTDTQYF.

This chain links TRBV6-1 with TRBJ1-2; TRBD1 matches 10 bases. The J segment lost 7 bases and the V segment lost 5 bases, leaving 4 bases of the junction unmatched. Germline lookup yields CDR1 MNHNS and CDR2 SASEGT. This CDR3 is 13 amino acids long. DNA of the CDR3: TGTGCCAGCAGTTGGGACAGGGGTCGTGGCTACACCTTC. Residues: CASSWDRGRGYTF.

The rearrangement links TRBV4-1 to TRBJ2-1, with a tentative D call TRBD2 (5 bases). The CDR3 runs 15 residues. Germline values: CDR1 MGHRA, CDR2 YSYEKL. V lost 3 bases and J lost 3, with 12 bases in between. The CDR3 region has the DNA TGCGCCAGCAGCCAGCCCGGGGTGCTCTACAATGAGCAGTTCTTC. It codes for CASSQPGVLYNEQFF.

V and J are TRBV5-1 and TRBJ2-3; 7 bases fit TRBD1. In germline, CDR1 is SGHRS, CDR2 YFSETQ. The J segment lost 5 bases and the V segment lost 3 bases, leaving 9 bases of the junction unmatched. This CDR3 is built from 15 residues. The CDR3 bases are TGCGCCAGCAGCTCACAGGGGCTAGGTGGAGATACGCAGTATTTT. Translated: CASSSQGLGGDTQYF.

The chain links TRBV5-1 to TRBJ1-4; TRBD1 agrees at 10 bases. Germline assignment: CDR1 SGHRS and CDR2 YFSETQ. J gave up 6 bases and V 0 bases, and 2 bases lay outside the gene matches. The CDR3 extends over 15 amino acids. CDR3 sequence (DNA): TGCGCCAGCAGCTTGGGGACAGGGGGATATGAAAAACTGTTTTTT. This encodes CASSLGTGGYEKLFF.

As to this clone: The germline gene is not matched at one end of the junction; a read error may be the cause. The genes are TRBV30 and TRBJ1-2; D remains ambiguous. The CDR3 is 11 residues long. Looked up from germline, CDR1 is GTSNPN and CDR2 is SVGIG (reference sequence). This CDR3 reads CAWRTGFGYPF. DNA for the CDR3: TGTGCCTGGAGAACGGGATTTGGCTACCCCTTC. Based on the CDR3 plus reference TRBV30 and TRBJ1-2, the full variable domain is SQTIHQWPATLVQPVGSPLSLECTVEGTSNPNLYWYRQAAGRGLQLLFYSVGIGQISSEVPQNLSASRPQDRQFILSSKKLLLSDSGFYLCAWRTGFGYPFGSGTRLTVV.

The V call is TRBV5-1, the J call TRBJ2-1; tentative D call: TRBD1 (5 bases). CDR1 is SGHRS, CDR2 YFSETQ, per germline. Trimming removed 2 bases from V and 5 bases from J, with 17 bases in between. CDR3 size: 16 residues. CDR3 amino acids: CASSLKTVPPNNEQFF. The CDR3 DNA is TGCGCCAGCAGCTTAAAGACAGTTCCGCCAAACAATGAGCAGTTCTTC.

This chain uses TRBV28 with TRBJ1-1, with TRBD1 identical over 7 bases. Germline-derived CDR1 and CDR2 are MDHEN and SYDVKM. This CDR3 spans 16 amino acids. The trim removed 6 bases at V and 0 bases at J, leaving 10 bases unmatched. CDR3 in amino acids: CASRTTGAPLNTEAFF. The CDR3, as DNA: TGTGCCAGCAGGACAACAGGGGCGCCGTTGAACACTGAAGCTTTCTTT.

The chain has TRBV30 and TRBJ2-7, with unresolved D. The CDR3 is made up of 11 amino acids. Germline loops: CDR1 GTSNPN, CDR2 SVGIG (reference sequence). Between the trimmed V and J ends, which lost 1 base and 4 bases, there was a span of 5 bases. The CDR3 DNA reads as TGTGCCTGGAGTGACTCTTACGAGCAGTACTTC. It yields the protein CAWSDSYEQYF.

CDR3 sequence (DNA): TGTGCCAGCAGCTTGGGTCCCCTAGCGGGGGGGCCTGGTACAGATACGCAGTATTTT. This codes for CASSLGPLAGGPGTDTQYF. This chain uses TRBV5-5 with TRBJ2-3, with TRBD2 matching 12 bases. The V and J ends lost 0 bases and 3 bases, in that order; junction bases with no gene match: 11. Germline V CDR1 and CDR2: SGHKS, YYEKEE (reference sequence). This CDR3 is built from 19 residues.

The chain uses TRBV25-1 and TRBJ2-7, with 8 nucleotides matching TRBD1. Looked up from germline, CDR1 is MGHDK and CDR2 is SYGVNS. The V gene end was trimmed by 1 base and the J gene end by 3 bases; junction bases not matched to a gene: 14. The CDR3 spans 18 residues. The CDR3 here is CASSEFGAGQGRYYEQYF. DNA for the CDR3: TGTGCCAGCAGTGAATTTGGCGCCGGACAGGGAAGGTACTACGAGCAGTACTTC.

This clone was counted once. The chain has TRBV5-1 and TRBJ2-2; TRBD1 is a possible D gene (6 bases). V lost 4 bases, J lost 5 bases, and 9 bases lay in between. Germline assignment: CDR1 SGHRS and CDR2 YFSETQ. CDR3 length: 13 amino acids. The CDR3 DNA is TGCGCCAGCAGCGGGGGCCCAACCGGGGAGCTGTTTTTT. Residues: CASSGGPTGELFF.

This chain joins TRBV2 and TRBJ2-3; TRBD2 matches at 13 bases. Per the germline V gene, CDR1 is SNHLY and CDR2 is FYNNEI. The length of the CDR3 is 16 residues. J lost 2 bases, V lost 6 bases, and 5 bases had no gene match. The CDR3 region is CASRGGLAGVTDTQYF. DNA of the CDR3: TGTGCCAGCAGGGGAGGACTAGCGGGAGTCACAGATACGCAGTATTTT.

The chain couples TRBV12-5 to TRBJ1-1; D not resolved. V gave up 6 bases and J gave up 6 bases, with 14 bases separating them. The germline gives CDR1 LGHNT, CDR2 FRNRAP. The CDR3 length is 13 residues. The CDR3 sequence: CASGWEDVSEAFF. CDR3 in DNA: TGTGCTAGTGGATGGGAGGACGTGTCTGAAGCTTTCTTT.

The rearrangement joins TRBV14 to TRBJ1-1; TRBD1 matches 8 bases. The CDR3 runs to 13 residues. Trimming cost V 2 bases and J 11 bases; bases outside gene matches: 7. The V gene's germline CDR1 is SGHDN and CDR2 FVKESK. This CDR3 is CASSQNRGRGAFF. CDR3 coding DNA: TGTGCCAGCAGCCAAAACAGGGGGAGGGGGGCTTTCTTT.

DNA for the CDR3: TGCGCCAGCAGCTTAGAGGGACAGGGGGCTTTGGTCGGGATTGAGCAGTTCTTC. This gives the protein CASSLEGQGALVGIEQFF. This chain links TRBV5-1 with TRBJ2-1; TRBD1 matches at 12 bases. V was clipped by 2 bases and J by 9 bases; unmatched bases: 15. Per the germline V gene, CDR1 is SGHRS and CDR2 is YFSETQ. The length of the CDR3 is 18 residues.

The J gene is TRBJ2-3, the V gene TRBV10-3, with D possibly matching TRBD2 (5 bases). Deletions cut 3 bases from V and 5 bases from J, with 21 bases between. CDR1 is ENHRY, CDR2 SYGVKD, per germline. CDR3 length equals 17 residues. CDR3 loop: CAISDVAGRGLGDTQYF. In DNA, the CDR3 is TGTGCCATCAGTGATGTGGCAGGACGGGGTTTGGGAGATACGCAGTATTTT.

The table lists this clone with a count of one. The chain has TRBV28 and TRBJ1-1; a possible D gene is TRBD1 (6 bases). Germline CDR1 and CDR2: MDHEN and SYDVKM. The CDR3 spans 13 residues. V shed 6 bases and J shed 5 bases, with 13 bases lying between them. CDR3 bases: TGTGCCAGCAGCCGACAGGTTCGAACTGAAGCTTTCTTT. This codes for CASSRQVRTEAFF.

CDR3 sequence: CAIRQSPARNTEAFF. In nucleotides, the CDR3 is TGTGCCATCAGGCAAAGCCCAGCGAGGAACACTGAAGCTTTCTTT. The chain recombines TRBV10-3 with TRBJ1-1, with D unresolved. V shed 6 bases and J shed 1 base, with 15 bases lying between them. This CDR3 spans 15 amino acids. In germline, CDR1 is ENHRY, CDR2 SYGVKD.

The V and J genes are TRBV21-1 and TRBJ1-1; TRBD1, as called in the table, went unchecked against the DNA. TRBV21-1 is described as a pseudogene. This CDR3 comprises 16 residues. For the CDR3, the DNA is TGTGCCAGCAGCAAAGAGGGGTTAGGTATGAACACTGAAGCTTTCTTT. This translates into CASSKEGLGMNTEAFF.

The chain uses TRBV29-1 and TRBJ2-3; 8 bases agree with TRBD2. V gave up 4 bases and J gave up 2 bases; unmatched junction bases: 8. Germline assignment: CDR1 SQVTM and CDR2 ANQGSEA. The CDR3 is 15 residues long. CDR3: CSVGSGLGFTDTQYF. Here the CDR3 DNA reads TGCAGCGTTGGTTCGGGACTAGGATTCACAGATACGCAGTATTTT.

CDR3 amino acids: CASSIPGLEFCCAFF. CDR3 DNA: TGTGCCAGCAGCATACCGGGACTCGAGTTTTGTTGTGCTTTCTTT. The genes are TRBV21-1 and TRBJ1-1. TRBV21-1 is a recognized pseudogene. The CDR3 loop spans 15 amino acids.

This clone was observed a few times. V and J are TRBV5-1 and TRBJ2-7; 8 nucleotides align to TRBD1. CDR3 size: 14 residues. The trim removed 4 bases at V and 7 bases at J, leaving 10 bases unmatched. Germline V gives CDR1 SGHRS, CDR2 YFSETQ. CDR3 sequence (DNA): TGCGCCAGCAGCCCGGGACAGGCTACGGGGGAGCAGTACTTC. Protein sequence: CASSPGQATGEQYF. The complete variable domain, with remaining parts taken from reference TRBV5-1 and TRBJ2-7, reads KAGVTQTPRYLIKTRGQQVTLSCSPISGHRSVSWYQQTPGQGLQFLFEYFSETQRNKGNFPGRFSGRQFSNSRSEMNVSTLELGDSALYLCASSPGQATGEQYFGPGTRLTVT.

The CDR3 here is CAWRKRDRGGYGYTF. DNA for the CDR3: TGTGCCTGGAGGAAACGGGACAGGGGCGGCTATGGCTACACCTTC. V and J are TRBV30 and TRBJ1-2, with 10 bases aligning to TRBD1. This CDR3 is built from 15 residues. In germline, CDR1 is GTSNPN, CDR2 SVGIG (reference sequence). V lost 3 bases and J lost 4; bases outside the gene matches: 8.